This TCR beta chain was sequenced in a study of response to subunit inactivated influenza vaccine. Study-wide findings and caveats: It was the authors' suggestion that each seasonal influenza vaccination recruits few new T cells.

TCRdb called the RT-PCR reads again in MiXCR, with one record for every CDR3 protein. Of 400,000 to 550,000 distinct CDR3 sequences listed, 25% were seen once; the top ten hold 1.5% to 2%. This clonotype was found a few times. The antigen is unknown. From germline, CDR1 is SGHVS and CDR2 FNYEAQ. The CDR3 runs to 16 residues. The V end lost 1 base, the J end lost 6 bases, and 16 bases lay between the germline ends. Sequencing used CD4+ T cells sorted from PBMCs, obtained 4 to 6 days after vaccination. This receptor was obtained from a man over 45 who received an inactivated influenza vaccine. V is TRBV7-6 and J is TRBJ2-1; D not certain. CDR3: CASSLESGPRFNEQFF. The CDR3 region has the DNA TGTGCCAGCAGCTTAGAGTCCGGGCCTAGATTCAATGAGCAGTTCTTC.